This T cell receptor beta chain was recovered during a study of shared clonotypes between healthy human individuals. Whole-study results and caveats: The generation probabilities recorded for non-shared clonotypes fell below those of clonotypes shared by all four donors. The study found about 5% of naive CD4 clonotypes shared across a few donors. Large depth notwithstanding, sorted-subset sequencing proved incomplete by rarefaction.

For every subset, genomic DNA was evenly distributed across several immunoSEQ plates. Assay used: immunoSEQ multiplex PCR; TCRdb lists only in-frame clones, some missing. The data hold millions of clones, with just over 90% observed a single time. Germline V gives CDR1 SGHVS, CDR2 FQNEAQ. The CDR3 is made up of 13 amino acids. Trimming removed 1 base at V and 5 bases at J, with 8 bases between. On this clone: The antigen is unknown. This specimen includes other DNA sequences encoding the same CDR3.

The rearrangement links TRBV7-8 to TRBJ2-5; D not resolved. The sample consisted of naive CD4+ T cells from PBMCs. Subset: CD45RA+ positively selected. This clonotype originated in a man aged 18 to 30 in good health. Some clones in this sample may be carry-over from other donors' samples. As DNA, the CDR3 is TGTGCCAGCAGCTTAGGGGGTCGGGAGACCCAGTACTTC. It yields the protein CASSLGGRETQYF.